These T cell receptor beta chains were read from a single sample in a study of T cell repertoires in cytomegalovirus infection. MiXCR, run by TCRdb on the reads, gives a single entry per CDR3 protein. The sample lists some 300,000 distinct CDR3 sequences, roughly an eighth occurring once. Sequenced material: PBMCs. Receptor source: a human donor in good health (CMV status not recorded). Some clones in this sample may be carry-over from other donors' samples. The CDR3 runs from the conserved cysteine through the conserved F or W. A D gene is named only where the DNA matches it firmly. For some rows the clone size is stated as once, few or many, or as a class when expanded; others skip it.

CDR3aa: CASRDYSYEQYF
CDR3nt: TGTGCCAGCCGGGACTACTCCTACGAGCAGTACTTC
abundance: few
d_gene: TRBD2
v_gene: TRBV2
len: 12
j_gene: TRBJ2-7

CDR3aa: CASSLRLSYEQYF
CDR3nt: TGTGCCAGCAGCTTGCGATTGTCCTACGAGCAGTACTTC
abundance: many
d_gene: -
v_gene: TRBV5-5
len: 13
j_gene: TRBJ2-7

CDR3aa: CSVLTEPNYGYTF
CDR3nt: TGCAGCGTTTTGACAGAACCAAACTATGGCTACACCTTC
abundance: -
d_gene: -
v_gene: TRBV29-1
len: 13
j_gene: TRBJ1-2

CDR3aa: CASSLEAGVTYEQYF
CDR3nt: TGTGCCAGCAGCTTAGAAGCGGGGGTTACCTACGAGCAGTACTTC
abundance: many
d_gene: TRBD2
v_gene: TRBV11-2
len: 15
j_gene: TRBJ2-7

CDR3aa: CASSYSSRGSNQPQHF
CDR3nt: TGTGCCAGCAGTTACTCGAGTAGGGGGAGCAATCAGCCCCAGCATTTT
abundance: many
d_gene: -
v_gene: TRBV6-6
len: 16
j_gene: TRBJ1-5

CDR3aa: CASSAQATSYEQYF
CDR3nt: TGCGCCAGCAGCGCCCAAGCGACCTCCTACGAGCAGTACTTC
abundance: -
d_gene: -
v_gene: TRBV5-1
len: 14
j_gene: TRBJ2-7

CDR3aa: CASSLGASATNEQFF
CDR3nt: TGTGCCAGCAGCTTAGGGGCTAGCGCTACAAATGAGCAGTTCTTC
abundance: many
d_gene: -
v_gene: TRBV7-2
len: 15
j_gene: TRBJ2-1

CDR3aa: CATSTSKGFTGELFF
CDR3nt: TGTGCCACCAGCACATCCAAGGGGTTCACCGGGGAGCTGTTTTTT
abundance: few
d_gene: -
v_gene: TRBV15
len: 15
j_gene: TRBJ2-2

CDR3aa: CASSLVGGGARSYEQYF
CDR3nt: TGTGCCAGCAGCTTGGTTGGGGGGGGCGCGAGATCTTACGAGCAGTACTTC
abundance: many
d_gene: -
v_gene: TRBV5-5
len: 17
j_gene: TRBJ2-7

CDR3aa: CASSSRANYEQYF
CDR3nt: TGTGCCAGCAGTTCCCGGGCCAACTACGAGCAGTACTTC
abundance: -
d_gene: -
v_gene: TRBV28
len: 13
j_gene: TRBJ2-7

CDR3aa: CASSKVASVQETQYF
CDR3nt: TGTGCCAGCAGTAAAGTGGCTAGCGTGCAAGAGACCCAGTACTTC
abundance: -
d_gene: -
v_gene: TRBV25-1
len: 15
j_gene: TRBJ2-5

CDR3aa: CASSTVRHEQFF
CDR3nt: TGTGCCAGCAGTACCGTCCGGCATGAGCAGTTCTTC
abundance: many
d_gene: -
v_gene: TRBV6-2/TRBV6-3
len: 12
j_gene: TRBJ2-1

CDR3aa: CASSAQGAPGTGELFF
CDR3nt: TGTGCCAGCAGCGCACAGGGGGCGCCCGGCACCGGGGAGCTGTTTTTT
abundance: -
d_gene: TRBD1
v_gene: TRBV14
len: 16
j_gene: TRBJ2-2

CDR3aa: CASSPPPPETYGYTF
CDR3nt: TGTGCCAGCAGCCCCCCCCCACCAGAAACCTATGGCTACACCTTC
abundance: many
d_gene: -
v_gene: TRBV7-2
len: 15
j_gene: TRBJ1-2

CDR3aa: CASRTYGGLNEKLFF
CDR3nt: TGTGCCAGCAGGACCTACGGGGGACTTAATGAAAAACTGTTTTTT
abundance: few
d_gene: -
v_gene: TRBV12-3/TRBV12-4
len: 15
j_gene: TRBJ1-4

CDR3aa: CATRGDSATNEKLFF
CDR3nt: TGTGCCACCCGGGGCGACAGCGCAACTAATGAAAAACTGTTTTTT
abundance: few
d_gene: -
v_gene: TRBV10-3
len: 15
j_gene: TRBJ1-4

CDR3aa: CASSTRIGPVLDGTGELFF
CDR3nt: TGTGCCAGCAGCACCCGGATCGGTCCGGTCCTCGACGGCACCGGGGAGCTGTTTTTT
abundance: -
d_gene: -
v_gene: TRBV5-6
len: 19
j_gene: TRBJ2-2

CDR3aa: CVSNPEQYF
CDR3nt: TGTGTCAGCAACCCCGAGCAGTACTTC
abundance: -
d_gene: -
v_gene: TRBV27
len: 9
j_gene: TRBJ2-7

CDR3aa: CASSLGPAPQPQHF
CDR3nt: TGTGCCAGCAGCTTGGGGCCAGCCCCTCAGCCCCAGCATTTT
abundance: -
d_gene: -
v_gene: TRBV5-6
len: 14
j_gene: TRBJ1-5

CDR3aa: CASSLSLGETQYF
CDR3nt: TGTGCCAGCAGCTTATCGTTGGGGGAGACCCAGTACTTC
abundance: many
d_gene: -
v_gene: TRBV7-2
len: 13
j_gene: TRBJ2-5

CDR3aa: CASSILGGIQSSYEQYF
CDR3nt: TGTGCCAGTAGTATTTTGGGCGGAATTCAAAGCTCCTACGAGCAGTACTTC
abundance: many
d_gene: -
v_gene: TRBV19
len: 17
j_gene: TRBJ2-7

CDR3aa: CSAREYGGVYNEQFF
CDR3nt: TGCAGTGCTAGAGAGTACGGGGGGGTATACAATGAGCAGTTCTTC
abundance: -
d_gene: TRBD2
v_gene: TRBV20-1
len: 15
j_gene: TRBJ2-1

CDR3aa: CASSLDGGLLSYEQYF
CDR3nt: TGTGCCAGCAGCCTGGATGGGGGGCTCCTATCCTACGAGCAGTACTTC
abundance: many
d_gene: -
v_gene: TRBV3-1
len: 16
j_gene: TRBJ2-7

CDR3aa: CASKADSLSSYEQYF
CDR3nt: TGTGCCAGCAAGGCGGACAGTTTGAGCTCCTACGAGCAGTACTTC
abundance: -
d_gene: -
v_gene: TRBV7-2
len: 15
j_gene: TRBJ2-7

CDR3aa: CSVQTGAKSPLHF
CDR3nt: TGCAGCGTCCAGACAGGGGCAAAGTCACCCCTCCACTTT
abundance: few
d_gene: TRBD1
v_gene: TRBV29-1
len: 13
j_gene: TRBJ1-6

CDR3aa: CASNYNPYNEQFF
CDR3nt: TGTGCCAGCAACTATAACCCATACAATGAGCAGTTCTTC
abundance: few
d_gene: -
v_gene: TRBV5-5
len: 13
j_gene: TRBJ2-1

CDR3aa: CASSQGWGSAVGELFF
CDR3nt: TGCGCCAGCAGCCAAGGTTGGGGTTCAGCCGTCGGGGAGCTGTTTTTT
abundance: many
d_gene: -
v_gene: TRBV4-3
len: 16
j_gene: TRBJ2-2

CDR3aa: CASSADRATYEQYF
CDR3nt: TGTGCCAGCAGTGCAGACAGGGCCACCTACGAGCAGTACTTC
abundance: -
d_gene: TRBD1
v_gene: TRBV27
len: 14
j_gene: TRBJ2-7

CDR3aa: CASSDPQAAGRSALAQYF
CDR3nt: TGTGCCAGCAGTGATCCTCAGGCCGCAGGGCGTTCGGCCTTGGCGCAGTATTTT
abundance: many
d_gene: -
v_gene: TRBV25-1
len: 18
j_gene: TRBJ2-3

CDR3aa: CSAGDPSDTQYF
CDR3nt: TGCAGTGCTGGGGACCCCTCAGATACGCAGTATTTT
abundance: -
d_gene: -
v_gene: TRBV20-1
len: 12
j_gene: TRBJ2-3

CDR3aa: CAKKDGYGYTF
CDR3nt: TGTGCCAAGAAAGACGGCTATGGCTACACCTTC
abundance: few
d_gene: -
v_gene: TRBV12-5
len: 11
j_gene: TRBJ1-2

CDR3aa: CSAPEIGSPLHF
CDR3nt: TGCAGTGCTCCAGAGATAGGTTCACCCCTCCACTTT
abundance: -
d_gene: -
v_gene: TRBV20-1
len: 12
j_gene: TRBJ1-6

CDR3aa: CSARYRGGTYEQYF
CDR3nt: TGCAGTGCTAGGTACCGGGGGGGAACCTACGAGCAGTACTTC
abundance: -
d_gene: TRBD2
v_gene: TRBV20-1
len: 14
j_gene: TRBJ2-7

CDR3aa: CASKPRGSYEQYF
CDR3nt: TGTGCCAGCAAACCCAGGGGATCCTACGAGCAGTACTTC
abundance: -
d_gene: -
v_gene: TRBV5-4
len: 13
j_gene: TRBJ2-7

CDR3aa: CASSQKLADSYEQYF
CDR3nt: TGTGCCAGCAGCCAAAAACTAGCGGACTCCTACGAGCAGTACTTC
abundance: -
d_gene: TRBD2
v_gene: TRBV4-2
len: 15
j_gene: TRBJ2-7

CDR3aa: CASSFGTGGTSPLHF
CDR3nt: TGTGCCAGCAGTTTTGGGACAGGGGGTACTTCACCCCTCCACTTT
abundance: few
d_gene: TRBD1
v_gene: TRBV12-3/TRBV12-4
len: 15
j_gene: TRBJ1-6

CDR3aa: CASSPESAGELFF
CDR3nt: TGTGCCAGCAGCCCTGAGTCTGCCGGGGAGCTGTTTTTT
abundance: few
d_gene: -
v_gene: TRBV7-2
len: 13
j_gene: TRBJ2-2

CDR3aa: CASKPLAGTYYYGYTF
CDR3nt: TGTGCCAGTAAACCTTTAGCCGGGACATACTACTATGGCTACACCTTC
abundance: few
d_gene: -
v_gene: TRBV19
len: 16
j_gene: TRBJ1-2

CDR3aa: CASSLATLPECSSTAEGVWSPLHF
CDR3nt: TGTGCCAGCAGCTTAGCGACCTTACCGGAATGTTCCTCCACCGCTGAAGGGGTATGGTCACCCCTCCACTTT
abundance: many
d_gene: -
v_gene: TRBV7-3
len: 24
j_gene: TRBJ1-6

CDR3aa: CASNPGYQETQYF
CDR3nt: TGTGCCAGCAATCCAGGGTACCAAGAGACCCAGTACTTC
abundance: many
d_gene: -
v_gene: TRBV6-1
len: 13
j_gene: TRBJ2-5

CDR3aa: CSLTGYADTQYF
CDR3nt: TGCAGCCTTACAGGGTACGCAGATACGCAGTATTTT
abundance: -
d_gene: -
v_gene: TRBV29-1
len: 12
j_gene: TRBJ2-3

CDR3aa: CASSLGGAQDTQYF
CDR3nt: TGTGCCAGCAGCCTTGGGGGGGCGCAAGATACGCAGTATTTT
abundance: many
d_gene: -
v_gene: TRBV7-8
len: 14
j_gene: TRBJ2-3

CDR3aa: CSVGLMNGYTF
CDR3nt: TGCAGCGTCGGATTAATGAATGGCTACACCTTC
abundance: few
d_gene: -
v_gene: TRBV29-1
len: 11
j_gene: TRBJ1-2